This T cell receptor (beta chain) came from a study of PD-1 blockade in classical Hodgkin lymphoma (TCRdb year 2020). Study-wide context: Nivolumab dosing was 3 mg/kg intravenously every 2 weeks, continuing until either disease progression or unacceptable toxicity. The study used TCR beta sequencing and CyTOF to define a peripheral blood immune signature of response to PD-1 blockade in classical Hodgkin lymphoma.

The research as a whole found: Trial patients with a complete response had baseline diversity similar to that of newly diagnosed patients, while partial responders and progressors had significantly lower diversity. CD4+ but not CD8+ TCR diversity rose significantly by C4D1 (p=0.0027 vs p=0.16), most apparent in complete responders (p=0.02). Lower diversity was observed in patients in whom nivolumab was started less than 1 year after ASCT, and these patients were excluded from later analyses so that confounding by immune reconstitution would be avoided. Baseline TCR diversity was reported to be lower in newly diagnosed patients than in healthy donors, and even lower in relapsed/refractory patients. The study was limited to a single clinical trial cohort, and causes of repertoire differences, possibly disease activity or prior therapy, remained undefined.

Genomic DNA was isolated using the Qiagen DNeasy kit from unsorted PBMCs as well as from negatively selected CD4+ and CD8+ fractions. TCR beta CDR3 regions were subjected to amplification by immunoSEQ multiplex PCR with primers that anneal to V and J segments. Amplification bias was minimized using a synthetic immune receptor repertoire, and residual bias was removed computationally after sequencing. The source study handled its data this way. Custom Python scripts were used to quantify repertoire diversity as the Shannon entropy index. Unsorted, CD4+ and CD8+ repertoires were analyzed separately, except in combined analyses where CD4+ and CD8+ sequences were merged in silico. A clone counted as expanded when the clone's frequency after treatment rose at least 2-fold relative to C1D1, and clones undetected at baseline were given a pseudocount of 0.5. Singleton clones were defined as clones with 0 or 1 copy at C1D1, and non-singleton clones were defined as clones with 2 or more copies. Clones expanded in unsorted samples were assigned a CD4+, CD8+ or unknown annotation through matching of protein sequences in sorted samples from the same patient. Wilcoxon tests on paired samples were used to test changes in diversity from C1D1 to C4D1. The table comes from immuneACCESS by way of TCRdb, which keeps in-frame sequences with V and J called. Part of the clones is missing from these tables; in studies checked, under half for an unresolved V gene and the rest for unknown reasons. V, J and clone size reflect that table, while D and trimming were determined from the DNA. Recorded for this sample are fewer than 15,000 clones; around 64% of them occurred a single time. The ten top clones hold around 10% of the sample.

In light of the paper, this sample's time point label describes: cycle 1 day 1 (C1D1), immediately before nivolumab initiation. Every trial patient had relapsed after autologous stem cell transplantation, and cohorts A, B and C differed in prior brentuximab vedotin exposure. The trial cohort was composed of roughly 60 patients with relapsed/refractory classical Hodgkin lymphoma, for whom complete response, partial response or progressive disease was recorded as best overall response. In the multi-cohort phase II CheckMate 205 trial, trial patients received single-agent nivolumab. An independent review committee assessed best overall response by applying the 2007 International Working Group response criteria. Trial PBMCs were collected just before the start of nivolumab (C1D1) and during therapy at cycle 2 day 1 and cycle 4 day 1. Peripheral blood was collected in 8 mL Vacutainer Cell Preparation Tubes, from which PBMCs were isolated by centrifugation and then cryopreserved.

Notes on this clone: Its antigen target is currently unknown. Per-nucleotide qualities are absent, and no much larger clonotype sits a single base away.

The CDR3 spans 14 residues, from the cysteine through the phenylalanine. The entry retains the CDR3 DNA only, 42 bases that are in frame from base 1. Relative to germline, V is missing 1 base and J is missing 4 bases, with 1 base of the junction outside any gene match. According to the germline V gene, CDR1 reads SGHVS and CDR2 reads FQNEAQ. Sequencing used peripheral blood mononuclear cells (PBMCs), obtained at baseline. The sequence is built from TRBV7-8 and TRBJ1-3, with TRBD1 identical over 7 junction bases. This TCR was recovered from a human donor with classical Hodgkin lymphoma. CDR3 reads: CASSLGQGGNTIYF. The DNA sequence follows: TGTGCCAGCAGCTTAGGACAGGGAGGAAACACCATATATTTT.